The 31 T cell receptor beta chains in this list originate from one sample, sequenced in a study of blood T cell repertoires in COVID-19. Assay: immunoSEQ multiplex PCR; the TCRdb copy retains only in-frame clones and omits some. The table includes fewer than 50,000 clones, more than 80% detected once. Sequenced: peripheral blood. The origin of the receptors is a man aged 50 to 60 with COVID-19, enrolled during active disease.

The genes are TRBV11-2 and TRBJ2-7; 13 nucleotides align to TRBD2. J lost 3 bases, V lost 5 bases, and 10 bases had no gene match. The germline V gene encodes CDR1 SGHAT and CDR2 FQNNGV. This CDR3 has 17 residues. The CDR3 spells CASSPRTSGSSVYEQYF. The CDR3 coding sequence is TGTGCCAGCAGCCCGCGGACTAGCGGGAGTTCTGTCTACGAGCAGTACTTC. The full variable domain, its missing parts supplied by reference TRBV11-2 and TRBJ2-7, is EAGVAQSPRYKIIEKRQSVAFWCNPISGHATLYWYQQILGQGPKLLIQFQNNGVVDDSQLPKDRFSAERLKGVDSTLKIQPAKLEDSAVYLCASSPRTSGSSVYEQYFGPGTRLTVT.

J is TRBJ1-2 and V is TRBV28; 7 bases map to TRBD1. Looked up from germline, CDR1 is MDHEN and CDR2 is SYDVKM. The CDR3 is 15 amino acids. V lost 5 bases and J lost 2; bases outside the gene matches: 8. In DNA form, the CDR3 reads TGTGCCAGCAGTCCCCTGGGACAGAGAAACTATGGCTACACCTTC. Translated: CASSPLGQRNYGYTF.

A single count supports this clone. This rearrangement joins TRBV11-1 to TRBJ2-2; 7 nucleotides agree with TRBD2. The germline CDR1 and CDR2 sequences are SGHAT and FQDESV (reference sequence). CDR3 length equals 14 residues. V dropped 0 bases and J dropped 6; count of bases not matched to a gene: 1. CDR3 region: CASSLAGGSGELFF. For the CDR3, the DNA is TGTGCCAGCAGCTTAGCGGGGGGGTCCGGGGAGCTGTTTTTT.

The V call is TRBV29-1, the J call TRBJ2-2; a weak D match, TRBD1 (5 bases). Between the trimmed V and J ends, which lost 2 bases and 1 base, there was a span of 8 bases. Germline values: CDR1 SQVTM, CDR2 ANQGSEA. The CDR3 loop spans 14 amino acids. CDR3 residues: CSVELGQNTGELFF. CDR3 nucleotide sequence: TGCAGCGTTGAACTAGGACAGAACACCGGGGAGCTGTTTTTT.

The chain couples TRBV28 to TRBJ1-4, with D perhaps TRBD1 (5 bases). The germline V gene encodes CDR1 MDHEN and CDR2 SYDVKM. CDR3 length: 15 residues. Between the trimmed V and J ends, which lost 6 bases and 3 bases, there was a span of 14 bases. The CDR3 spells CASSLLGQSNEKLFF. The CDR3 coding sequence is TGTGCCAGCAGCCTCCTAGGACAATCTAATGAAAAACTGTTTTTT.

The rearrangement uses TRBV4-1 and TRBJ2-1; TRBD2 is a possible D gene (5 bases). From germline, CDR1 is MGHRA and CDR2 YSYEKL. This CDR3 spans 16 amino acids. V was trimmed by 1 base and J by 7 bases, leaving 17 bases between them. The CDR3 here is CASSQGLVGVLNEQFF. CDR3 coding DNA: TGCGCCAGCAGCCAAGGTCTAGTCGGGGTGCTTAATGAGCAGTTCTTC.

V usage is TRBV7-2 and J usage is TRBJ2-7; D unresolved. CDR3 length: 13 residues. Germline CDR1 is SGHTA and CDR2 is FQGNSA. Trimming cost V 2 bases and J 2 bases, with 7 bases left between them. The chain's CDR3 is CASSLTPAYEQYF. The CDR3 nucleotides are TGTGCCAGCAGCTTAACACCAGCCTACGAGCAGTACTTC.

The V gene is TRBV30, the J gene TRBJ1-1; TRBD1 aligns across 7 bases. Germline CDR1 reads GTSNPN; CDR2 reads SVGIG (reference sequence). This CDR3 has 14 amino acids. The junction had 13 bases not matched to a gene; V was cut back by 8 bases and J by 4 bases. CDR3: CAGDRGGAGTEAFF. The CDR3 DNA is TGTGCCGGGGACCGAGGGGGCGCCGGCACTGAAGCTTTCTTT.

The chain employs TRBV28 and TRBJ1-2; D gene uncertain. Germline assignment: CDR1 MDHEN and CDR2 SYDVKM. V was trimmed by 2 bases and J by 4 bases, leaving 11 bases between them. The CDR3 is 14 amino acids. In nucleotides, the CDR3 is TGTGCCAGCAGTTTAGAGGCGGGTTCCTATGGCTACACCTTC. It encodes CASSLEAGSYGYTF.

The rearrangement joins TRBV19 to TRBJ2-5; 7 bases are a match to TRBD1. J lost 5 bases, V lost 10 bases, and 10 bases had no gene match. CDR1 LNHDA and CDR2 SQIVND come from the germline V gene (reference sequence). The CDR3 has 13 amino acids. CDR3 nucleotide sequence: TGTGCCACCTCCCAGGACAGGACGGAGACCCAGTACTTC. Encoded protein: CATSQDRTETQYF.

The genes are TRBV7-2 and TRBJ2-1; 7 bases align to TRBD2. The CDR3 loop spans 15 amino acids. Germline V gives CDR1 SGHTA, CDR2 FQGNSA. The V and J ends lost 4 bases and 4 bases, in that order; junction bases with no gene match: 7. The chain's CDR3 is CASSSDSGSYNEQFF. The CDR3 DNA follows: TGTGCCAGCAGCTCAGATAGCGGGTCGTACAATGAGCAGTTCTTC.

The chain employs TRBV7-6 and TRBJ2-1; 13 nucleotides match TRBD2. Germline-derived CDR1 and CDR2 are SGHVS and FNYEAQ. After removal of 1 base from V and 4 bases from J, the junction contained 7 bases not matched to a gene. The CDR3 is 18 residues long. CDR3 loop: CASSLVGLAGAGYNEQFF. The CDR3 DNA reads TGTGCCAGCAGCTTAGTTGGACTAGCGGGAGCTGGTTACAATGAGCAGTTCTTC.

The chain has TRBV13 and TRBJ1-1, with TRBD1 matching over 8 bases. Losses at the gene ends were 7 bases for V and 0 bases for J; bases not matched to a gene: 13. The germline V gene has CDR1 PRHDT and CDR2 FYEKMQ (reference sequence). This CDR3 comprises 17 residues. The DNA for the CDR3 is TGTGCCAGCAACCGCCGGACAGGGAACTACATGAACACTGAAGCTTTCTTT. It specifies CASNRRTGNYMNTEAFF.

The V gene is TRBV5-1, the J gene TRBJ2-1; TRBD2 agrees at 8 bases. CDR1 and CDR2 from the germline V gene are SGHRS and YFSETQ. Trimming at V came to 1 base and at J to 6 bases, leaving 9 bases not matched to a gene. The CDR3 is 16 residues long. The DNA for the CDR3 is TGCGCCAGCAGCTTGCGGGGTGGAGCGGGAGTCAATGAGCAGTTCTTC. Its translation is CASSLRGGAGVNEQFF.

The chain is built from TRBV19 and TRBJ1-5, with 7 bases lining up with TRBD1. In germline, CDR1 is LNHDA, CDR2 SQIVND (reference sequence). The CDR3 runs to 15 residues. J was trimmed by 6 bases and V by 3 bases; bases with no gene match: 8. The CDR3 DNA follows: TGTGCCAGTAGTATTGGAGGGGGCGCAGGTCAGCCCCAGCATTTT. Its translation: CASSIGGGAGQPQHF.

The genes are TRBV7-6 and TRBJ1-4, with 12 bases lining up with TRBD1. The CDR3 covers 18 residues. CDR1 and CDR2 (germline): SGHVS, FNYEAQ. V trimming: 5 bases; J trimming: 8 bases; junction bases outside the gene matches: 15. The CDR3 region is CASSINLRDRGRWEKLFF. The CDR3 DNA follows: TGTGCCAGCAGCATCAACCTCCGGGACAGGGGGCGTTGGGAAAAACTGTTTTTT.

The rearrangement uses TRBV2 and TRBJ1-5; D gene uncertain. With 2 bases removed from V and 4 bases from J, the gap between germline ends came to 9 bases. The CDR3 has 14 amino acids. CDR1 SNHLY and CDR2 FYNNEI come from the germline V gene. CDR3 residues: CASSESRSNQPQHF. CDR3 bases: TGTGCCAGCAGTGAATCCAGGTCGAATCAGCCCCAGCATTTT.

DNA of the CDR3: TGTGCCAGCAGATTCCTAGCGGGAGTGGGAGAGCAGTACTTC. It encodes CASRFLAGVGEQYF. J is TRBJ2-7 and V is TRBV5-6; 10 nucleotides align to TRBD2. Looked up from germline, CDR1 is SGHDT and CDR2 is YYEEEE. The CDR3 consists of 14 residues. Losses at the gene ends were 5 bases for V and 7 bases for J; bases not matched to a gene: 9.

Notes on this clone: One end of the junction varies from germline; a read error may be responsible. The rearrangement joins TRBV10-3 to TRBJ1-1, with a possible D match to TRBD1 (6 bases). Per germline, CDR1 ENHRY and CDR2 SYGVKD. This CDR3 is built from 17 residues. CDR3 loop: CAISKSYRVDRPTEAFF. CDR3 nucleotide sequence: TGTGCCATCAGTAAGTCCTACAGGGTAGATAGGCCCACTGAAGCTTTCTTT.

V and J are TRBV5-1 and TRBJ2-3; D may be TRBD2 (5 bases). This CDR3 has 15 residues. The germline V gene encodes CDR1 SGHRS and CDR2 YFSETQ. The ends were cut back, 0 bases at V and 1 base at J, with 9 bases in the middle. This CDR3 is CASSLAEGGTDTQYF. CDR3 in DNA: TGCGCCAGCAGCTTGGCCGAGGGAGGCACAGATACGCAGTATTTT.

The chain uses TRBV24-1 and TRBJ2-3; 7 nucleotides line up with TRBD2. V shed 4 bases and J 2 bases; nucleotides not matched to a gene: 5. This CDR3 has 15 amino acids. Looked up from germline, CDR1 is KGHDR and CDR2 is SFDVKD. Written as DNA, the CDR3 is TGTGCCACCAGTGACCCCACTAGCGTCACAGATACGCAGTATTTT. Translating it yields CATSDPTSVTDTQYF.

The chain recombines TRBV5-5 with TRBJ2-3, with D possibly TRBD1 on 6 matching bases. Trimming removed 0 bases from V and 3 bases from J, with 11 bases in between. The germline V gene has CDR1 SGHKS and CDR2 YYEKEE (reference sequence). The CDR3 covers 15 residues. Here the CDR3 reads CASSLARGGTDTQYF. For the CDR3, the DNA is TGTGCCAGCAGCTTGGCGCGAGGGGGTACAGATACGCAGTATTTT.

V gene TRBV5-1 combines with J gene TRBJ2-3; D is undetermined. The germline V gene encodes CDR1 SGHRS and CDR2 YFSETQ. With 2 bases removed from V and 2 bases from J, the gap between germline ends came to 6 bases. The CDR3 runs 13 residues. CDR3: CASSFGFTDTQYF. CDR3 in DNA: TGCGCCAGCAGCTTCGGGTTCACAGATACGCAGTATTTT.

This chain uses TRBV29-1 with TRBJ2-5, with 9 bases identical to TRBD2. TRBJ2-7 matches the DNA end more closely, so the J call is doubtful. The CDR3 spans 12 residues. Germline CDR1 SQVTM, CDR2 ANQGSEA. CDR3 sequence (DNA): TGCAGCGTTGGTCTAGCGGGGTACGAGCAGTACTTC. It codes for CSVGLAGYEQYF.

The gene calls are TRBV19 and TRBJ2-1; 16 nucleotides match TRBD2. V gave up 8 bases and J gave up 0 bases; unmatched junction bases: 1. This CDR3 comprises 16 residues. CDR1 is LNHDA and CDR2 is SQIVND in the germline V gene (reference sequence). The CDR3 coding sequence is TGTGCCAGTGGGACTAGCGGGAGGGCCTCCTACAATGAGCAGTTCTTC. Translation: CASGTSGRASYNEQFF.

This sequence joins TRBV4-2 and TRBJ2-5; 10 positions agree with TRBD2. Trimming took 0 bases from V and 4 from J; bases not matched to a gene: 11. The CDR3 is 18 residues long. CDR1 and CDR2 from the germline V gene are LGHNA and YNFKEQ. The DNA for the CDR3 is TGTGCCAGCAGCCAAGATCGGGGAGCGGGAGGGTCCTTAGAGACCCAGTACTTC. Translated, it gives CASSQDRGAGGSLETQYF.

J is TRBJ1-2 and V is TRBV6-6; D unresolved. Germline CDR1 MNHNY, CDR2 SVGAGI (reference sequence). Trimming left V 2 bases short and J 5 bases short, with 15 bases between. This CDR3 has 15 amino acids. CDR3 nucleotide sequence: TGTGCCAGCAGTTACCTCCCGGGAGAAGGATATGGCTACACCTTC. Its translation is CASSYLPGEGYGYTF.

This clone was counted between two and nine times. In DNA, the CDR3 is TGTGCCAGCCCGGCCGGGACTAATTTTGTTCCCAATGAGCAGTTCTTC. This translates into CASPAGTNFVPNEQFF. The rearrangement links TRBV7-8 to TRBJ2-1; 7 bases fit TRBD2. The CDR3 is made up of 16 amino acids. The germline V gene has CDR1 SGHVS and CDR2 FQNEAQ. Trimming at V came to 8 bases and at J to 6 bases, leaving 16 bases not matched to a gene.

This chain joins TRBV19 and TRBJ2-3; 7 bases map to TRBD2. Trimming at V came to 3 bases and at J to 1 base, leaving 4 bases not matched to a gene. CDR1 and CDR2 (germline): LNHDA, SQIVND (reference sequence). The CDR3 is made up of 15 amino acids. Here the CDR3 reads CASSIRAGGTDTQYF. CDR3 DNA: TGTGCCAGTAGTATCCGGGCGGGAGGCACAGATACGCAGTATTTT.

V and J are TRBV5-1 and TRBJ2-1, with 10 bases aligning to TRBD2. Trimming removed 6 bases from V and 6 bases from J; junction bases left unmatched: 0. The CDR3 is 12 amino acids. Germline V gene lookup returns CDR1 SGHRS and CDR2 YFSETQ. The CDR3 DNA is TGCGCCAGCACTAGCGGGAGCAATGAGCAGTTCTTC. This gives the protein CASTSGSNEQFF.

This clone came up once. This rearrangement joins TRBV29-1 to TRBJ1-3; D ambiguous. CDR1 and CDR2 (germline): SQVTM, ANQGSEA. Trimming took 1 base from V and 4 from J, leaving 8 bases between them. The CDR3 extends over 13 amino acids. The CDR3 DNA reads TGCAGCGTTGAAGTCAACTCCGGAAACACCATATATTTT. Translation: CSVEVNSGNTIYF. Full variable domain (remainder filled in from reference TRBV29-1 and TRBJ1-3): SAVISQKPSRDICQRGTSLTIQCQVDSQVTMMFWYRQQPGQSLTLIATANQGSEATYESGFVIDKFPISRPNLTFSTLTVSNMSPEDSSIYLCSVEVNSGNTIYFGEGSWLTVV.